Included here is one T cell receptor beta chain sequence, with context. The CDR3 has 14 residues. Trimming pared 3 bases from V and 5 bases from J, leaving 10 bases between. Germline CDR1 is MGHRA and CDR2 is YSYEKL. This sample is drawn from a study of blood T cell repertoires in COVID-19. Study context: COVID-19 samples from acute and convalescent phases originated in the United States, Italy and Spain. The analysed material was cDNA or gDNA that came from T cells, B-cell-depleted T cells, or PBMCs.

Repertoires were generated with immunoSEQ multiplex PCR, while TCRdb's copy carries only in-frame clones and drops some. The data show hundreds of thousands of clones, approximately 90% seen once. Sequenced sample: peripheral blood. This chain links TRBV4-1 with TRBJ2-2, with D perhaps TRBD1 (5 bases). The sequence was collected from a woman aged 30 to 39 with active or convalescent COVID-19. The CDR3 spells CASSHTQGTGELFF. DNA of the CDR3: TGCGCCAGCAGCCATACCCAGGGAACCGGGGAGCTGTTTTTT.